These 12 T cell receptor beta chains share one sample of origin, sequenced in a study of T cell changes during pregnancy in multiple sclerosis. This table comes from immunoSEQ multiplex PCR, and its TCRdb copy is limited to in-frame clones, with some not included. This repertoire shows tens of thousands of clones, approximately 90% found once; its top ten account for approximately 2.8%. The sample consisted of peripheral blood, taken in the third trimester of pregnancy. The receptors were gathered from a female donor in good health, enrolled as a control in a pregnancy study.

V gene TRBV5-1 combines with J gene TRBJ2-7; possible D gene TRBD1, 6 bases. CDR3 size: 15 residues. The ends were cut back, 0 bases at V and 1 base at J, with 11 bases in the middle. Germline values: CDR1 SGHRS, CDR2 YFSETQ. The DNA for the CDR3 is TGCGCCAGCAGCTTGGAGGCAGGGGCGTCCTACGAGCAGTACTTC. It yields the protein CASSLEAGASYEQYF.

J is TRBJ1-2 and V is TRBV28, with D possibly matching TRBD1 (5 bases). The CDR3 contains 16 residues. Per the germline V gene, CDR1 is MDHEN and CDR2 is SYDVKM. Between the trimmed V and J ends, which lost 3 bases and 8 bases, there was a span of 22 bases. The CDR3 spells CASSFRRVNLYWGYTF. CDR3 sequence (DNA): TGTGCCAGCAGTTTTCGCAGGGTAAACCTTTACTGGGGCTACACCTTC.

The chain has TRBV9 and TRBJ2-1; D uncertain. The CDR3 has 13 amino acids. CDR1 is SGDLS and CDR2 is YYNGEE in the germline V gene. V was shortened by 4 bases and J by 4 bases, with 9 bases between the two germline ends. CDR3: CASSSVVYNEQFF. The CDR3 bases are TGTGCCAGCAGCTCAGTCGTGTACAATGAGCAGTTCTTC.

The chain carries TRBV2 and TRBJ2-7; 13 bases match TRBD2. CDR3 size: 14 residues. In germline, CDR1 is SNHLY, CDR2 FYNNEI. J gave up 5 bases and V 7 bases, and 5 bases lay outside the gene matches. The CDR3 bases are TGTGCCAGCACCCAGGGGACTAGCGGGAACGAGCAGTACTTC. This encodes CASTQGTSGNEQYF.

The chain recombines TRBV9 with TRBJ1-5, with D maybe TRBD1 (6 bases). The V end was cut by 3 bases, the J end by 6 bases, with 19 bases between. Germline CDR1 and CDR2: SGDLS and YYNGEE. This CDR3 comprises 16 residues. CDR3 DNA sequence: TGTGCCAGCAGCGGAGGGGGATCGGCCTTAGGTCAGCCCCAGCATTTT. Encoded protein: CASSGGGSALGQPQHF.

This clone was observed a single time. This sequence joins TRBV29-1 and TRBJ1-3, with 9 bases identical to TRBD1. The ends lost 7 bases at V and 2 bases at J; junction bases unmatched: 6. The germline V gene encodes CDR1 SQVTM and CDR2 ANQGSEA. This CDR3 spans 14 amino acids. The CDR3 nucleotides are TGCAGCGCCCGCCGGGACAGGGCTGGAAACACCATATATTTT. This encodes CSARRDRAGNTIYF.

V is TRBV28 and J is TRBJ1-2; unclear D gene. The V gene's germline CDR1 is MDHEN and CDR2 SYDVKM. The CDR3 contains 14 residues. The V gene lost 2 bases and the J gene lost 8 bases, with 15 bases spanning the gap. The CDR3 protein is CASSLLDGVKGYTF. The CDR3 coding sequence is TGTGCCAGCAGTTTACTGGACGGGGTAAAGGGCTACACCTTC.

This chain connects TRBV27 to TRBJ2-7, with TRBD2 as a possible D gene (5 bases). Germline V gene lookup returns CDR1 MNHEY and CDR2 SMNVEV (reference sequence). V was clipped by 2 bases and J by 1 base, with 6 bases between them. The CDR3 runs to 13 residues. CDR3 loop: CASSLGLSYEQYF. As DNA, the CDR3 is TGTGCCAGCAGTTTAGGACTTTCCTACGAGCAGTACTTC.

This clone has more than one count but fewer than ten. V usage is TRBV7-9 and J usage is TRBJ1-6, with D unclear. CDR3 length equals 14 residues. CDR1 and CDR2 from the germline V gene are SEHNR and FQNEAQ (reference sequence). With 5 bases removed from V and 1 base from J, the gap between germline ends came to 6 bases. This chain's CDR3 is CASSTGSYNSPLHF. DNA of the CDR3: TGTGCCAGCAGCACCGGGTCCTATAATTCACCCCTCCACTTT.

The rearrangement joins TRBV30 to TRBJ1-2, with 8 bases fitting TRBD1. Germline trimming cut 4 bases from V and 4 bases from J; bases unmatched to any gene: 14. Looked up from germline, CDR1 is GTSNPN and CDR2 is SVGIG (reference sequence). The CDR3 is 16 amino acids. The CDR3 here is CAWTLPTVTGGYGYTF. CDR3 DNA sequence: TGTGCCTGGACTCTCCCAACAGTAACAGGGGGCTATGGCTACACCTTC.

In DNA, the CDR3 is TGTGCCAGCAGTCCCCAGGGGGCCCGGCTCCACGAGCAGTACTTC. This codes for CASSPQGARLHEQYF. The gene calls are TRBV27 and TRBJ2-7; 8 bases map to TRBD1. From germline, CDR1 is MNHEY and CDR2 SMNVEV (reference sequence). The length of the CDR3 is 15 residues. With 5 bases clipped from V and 5 bases from J, the junction kept 11 bases outside the gene matches.

V is TRBV5-1 and J is TRBJ1-3; possibly TRBD1 for D (6 bases). V lost 4 bases and J lost 8, with 22 bases in between. This CDR3 spans 16 amino acids. Looked up from germline, CDR1 is SGHRS and CDR2 is YFSETQ. The CDR3 sequence: CASSPGTRASLDTIYF. The CDR3 region has the DNA TGCGCCAGCAGCCCCGGGACACGGGCCTCTCTCGACACCATATATTTT.